The TCR beta chain described here comes from a study of identical twins. Per germline, CDR1 SGHTA and CDR2 FQGNSA. The V segment lost 2 bases and the J segment 0 bases; nucleotides outside the gene matches: 4. CDR3 length: 16 residues. There are many counts of this clonotype. Its antigen is currently unknown. Each CDR3 protein is one row after TCRdb ran MiXCR on the 5' RACE reads. The top ten hold under 2% of the sample, which has approximately 690,000 distinct CDR3 sequences, around 6% seen once. The study's findings and limits: Twin-shared out-of-frame alpha sequences were enriched for low generation probability.

This clonotype was obtained from a man aged 18-30 years in good health. The sample was naive T cells sorted from blood. The chain employs TRBV7-2 and TRBJ1-3; TRBD1 matches 7 bases. CDR3 nucleotide sequence: TGTGCCAGCAGCTTATTAGGGGGCGCCTCTGGAAACACCATATATTTT. It encodes CASSLLGGASGNTIYF.